The T cell receptor (beta chain) under discussion was sequenced for a study of cytomegalovirus exposure and HLA in healthy donors. Germline lookup yields CDR1 SGHTA and CDR2 FQGNSA. Trimming took off 2 bases at V and 11 bases at J, with 12 bases between the two ends. This CDR3 has 12 residues. The data were produced by immunoSEQ multiplex PCR, yet TCRdb's version contains in-frame clones alone and is incomplete. The sample contains a few hundred thousand clones, around 89% of which appear only once. The sequence derives from a woman younger than 30 in good health and CMV-seronegative. The chain carries TRBV7-2 and TRBJ2-5; D is perhaps TRBD2 (5 bases). Material for sequencing was PBMCs. The CDR3 coding sequence is TGTGCCAGCAGCTTATCCGTCGGGGTACAGTACTTC. Its translation: CASSLSVGVQYF.